This T cell receptor (beta chain) was captured in a study of cytomegalovirus exposure and HLA in healthy donors. Study-wide background: The 95 to 150 validation repertoires used the same platform as the 650 to 800 first-cohort repertoires, a later analysis reported.

A remark on this clone: What it binds is not known.

General study points: That first-cohort TCR clusters tended to co-occur in the 95 to 150 validation repertoires was found in a later analysis. Listed as cytomegalovirus-associated were 150 or so TCR beta chains.

Deletions cut 3 bases from V and 8 bases from J, with 10 bases between. Per germline, CDR1 ENHRY and CDR2 SYGVKD. The CDR3 sequence is 12 residues long. The assay was immunoSEQ multiplex PCR, and TCRdb's table has in-frame clones only and misses some. The sample lists roughly 180,000 clones; more than 75% were seen once. The sequencing input was PBMCs. J is TRBJ1-2 and V is TRBV10-3; the D gene is possibly TRBD1 (6 bases). This TCR was sampled from a man aged 30-40 years in good health and CMV-seropositive. CDR3 in amino acids: CAISEAGDGYTF. The CDR3, as DNA: TGTGCCATCAGTGAAGCAGGGGACGGCTACACCTTC.